This T cell receptor (beta chain) was found in a study of beta chain features in type 1 diabetes (dated by TCRdb to 2016 to 2019). Concerning the study at large: Mean age, gender distribution, total cell number and subset yield were not different between patients and healthy donors. A total of about 100,000,000 sorted cells were examined across all samples, and RNA yield correlated strongly with the number of cells per subset. The study compared the TCRB repertoires of sorted circulating CD4+ T cell subsets in recently diagnosed type 1 diabetes patients with those in matched healthy donors. Regulatory and stem cell-like memory subsets were isolated from only 8 patients and roughly eight healthy donors, whereas naive and central memory subsets came from all 28 donors.

Relative to germline, V is missing 5 bases and J is missing 3 bases, with 6 bases of the junction outside any gene match. From the germline V gene (reference sequence), CDR1 is SGHNT and CDR2 is YYREEE. From the cysteine through the phenylalanine, the CDR3 covers 16 amino acids. Solely the CDR3 DNA is kept, with 48 bases framed from the first base. General conclusions and limits of the study: At VDJ recombination sites, patients with type 1 diabetes made fewer insertions and deleted more nucleotides, a pattern implying thymic rearrangement abnormalities. Naive, central memory and regulatory TCRB repertoires appeared more similar among patients than among healthy donors. Shorter templates might be favored by PCR, yet because patient and control samples were amplified and corrected together, any such skew would affect both groups equally. Because cDNA rather than genomic DNA was sequenced, highly expressing activated cells could have been over-represented, although no difference in activation and CD3 levels was found between groups. Only small numbers of individuals were included in the HLA sub-analyses, which left unresolved whether HLA type had any influence on TCRB rearrangement. Type 1 diabetes patients showed a moderate but significant shortening of TCRB CDR3 length in all four CD4+ subsets.

The entire amount of isolated RNA was reverse transcribed using the High Capacity cDNA Reverse Transcription Kit, so the sequenced TCRB transcripts were expressed ones. Deep immunoSEQ sequencing was performed on naive, central memory and regulatory T cell samples, with an average of roughly 3.3 million total reads per sample. Sorted cells were lysed in RLT buffer and RNA was extracted with DNase-treated RNeasy Micro or Mini kits, depending on cell number. Each cell subset was processed separately to prevent cross-contamination, with patient and healthy donor samples processed together. The immunoSEQ multiplex PCR was used to amplify TCRB sequences from cDNA, generating 87-bp fragments that spanned the CDR3 region. Amplicons were sequenced on the Illumina HiSeq platform. The authors' pipeline ran thus. PCR bias was corrected computationally using synthetic template baselines, and reads within Hamming distance 2 were collapsed, with unmergeable singletons discarded. By aligning reads against IMGT, V, D and J genes, CDR3 length, and insertions or deletions at six rearrangement sites were assigned. Within each subset, clonotype counts were normalized to the number of sorted cells before true diversity and Gini coefficients were calculated with the tcR R package. The overlap coefficient, calculated on TCRB nucleotide sequences, was used to measure repertoire sharing. Out-of-frame TCRB sequences from naive cells were analyzed to stand in for the pre-selection repertoire. The source is immuneACCESS, and TCRdb retained only in-frame sequences with V and J called. Part of the clones is not carried over; for the studies checked, unresolved V genes explain less than half of this, and the remainder is unexplained. The V and J calls and clone size are taken from that table; D and trimming were inferred from the DNA. The sample has around 250,000 clones on record, more than 11% of them singletons. The ten largest clones take up roughly 0.019% of the sample.

Each donor gave one peripheral blood draw, averaging approximately 0.12 L, which was collected into heparinised tubes. Naive, central memory, regulatory and stem cell-like memory CD4+ T cells were sorted on a BD FACSAria II using a panel including CD45RO, CCR7, CD25, CD127, CD95 and CD27. A purity above 95% was achieved for all sorted populations. Right away, PBMCs were isolated by Lymphoprep density gradient centrifugation and were stained directly, with no culture step. Samples were stained and sorted in pairs, with one healthy donor and one patient per experiment, so that batch effects were minimized. To note about this clone: Its recognized antigen is unknown. No much larger clonotype is one base removed from it; base qualities were not supplied.

Material: naive CD4+ T cells from blood. In light of the paper, this sample's cell subset or site label describes: true naive CD4+ T cells. Recombination joined TRBV5-4 with TRBJ2-2, and 11 junction bases match TRBD1. The origin of this receptor is a man younger than 45 with type 1 diabetes. The DNA sequence is as follows: TGTGCCAGCAGTCCTAGGGACAGGGGGTACACCGGGGAGCTGTTTTTT. The resulting protein is CASSPRDRGYTGELFF. The CDR3, completed at both ends by the reference TRBV5-4 and TRBJ2-2 genes, gives the full variable domain ETGVTQSPTHLIKTRGQQVTLRCSSQSGHNTVSWYQQALGQGPQFIFQYYREEENGRGNFPPRFSGLQFPNYSSELNVNALELDDSALYLCASSPRDRGYTGELFFGEGSRLTVL.